Listed below are T cell receptor beta chains from one sample, sequenced in a study of shared clonotypes between healthy human individuals. Produced via immunoSEQ multiplex PCR; TCRdb's table is partial and in-frame only. Found here are about 2.3 million clones, about nine tenths of them singletons; the top ten hold approximately 0.4%. The sample was naive CD4+ T cells from PBMCs. These receptors were taken from a man in his late teens or twenties in good health. Some clones in this sample may be carry-over from other donors' samples. Both conserved end residues are part of each CDR3. A D gene is named only where the DNA matches it firmly. Clone size is shown for a subset of rows, as once, few, many or a class of expanded clone.

v_call	j_call	clone_size	d_call	cdr3_aa	cdr3_nt
TRBV7-6	TRBJ1-2	NA	NA	CASSLTDSTNYGYTF	TGTGCCAGCAGCCTTACGGACAGCACTAACTATGGCTACACCTTC
TRBV5-1	TRBJ2-7	once	TRBD1	CASSLGTGGTYEQYF	TGCGCCAGCAGCTTAGGGACAGGGGGCACCTACGAGCAGTACTTC
TRBV5-1	TRBJ2-7	once	TRBD2	CASSLVGTRSSEQYF	TGCGCCAGCAGCTTGGTGGGGACTAGGTCTTCTGAGCAGTACTTC
TRBV6-1	TRBJ2-7	NA	TRBD1	CASTLGDSFLQYF	TGTGCCAGCACCCTGGGGGACAGCTTTCTACAGTACTTC
TRBV6-1	TRBJ2-2	NA	NA	CASSEALPVGTLGSTGELFF	TGTGCCAGCAGTGAAGCGCTTCCGGTAGGAACCCTCGGTAGCACCGGGGAGCTGTTTTTT
TRBV29-1	TRBJ1-1	NA	NA	CSVGGLMNTEAFF	TGCAGCGTTGGAGGTTTAATGAACACTGAAGCTTTCTTT
TRBV18	TRBJ2-7	NA	NA	CASSPGNLYEQYF	TGTGCCAGCTCACCAGGCAATCTCTACGAGCAGTACTTC
TRBV28	TRBJ2-1	NA	NA	CASTKGGHINEQFF	TGTGCCAGCACCAAGGGGGGGCACATCAATGAGCAGTTCTTC
TRBV10-1	TRBJ2-7	few	NA	CASSEFAGGYYEQYF	TGCGCCAGCAGTGAGTTCGCAGGGGGGTACTACGAGCAGTACTTC
TRBV4-1	TRBJ2-6	NA	NA	CASSLGVGLGGANVLTF	TGCGCCAGCAGCCTGGGGGTGGGGCTCGGAGGGGCCAACGTCCTGACTTTC